Listed here is a single T cell receptor beta chain. Antigen unknown. The record originates from a study of Ad26.COV2.S vaccination and SARS-CoV-2 variants. At the level of the study: The study gave Ad26.COV2.S intramuscularly, once or twice 56 days apart. Study-level results: Post-vaccination spike-specific CD8+ and CD4+ T cell responses reportedly had substantial breadth. Measures of TCR breadth and depth may have fallen short of total T cell responses.

Treatment indicated: some 20 received Ad26.COV2.S at low or high dose, single or two shots; 5 received placebo; per-sample allocation not given. Material that was analyzed had been drawn on day 63 after the first vaccine or placebo injection. The assay was immunoSEQ multiplex PCR, and TCRdb's table has in-frame clones only and misses some. The table records approximately 480,000 clones, approximately 90% of them present only once. Germline loops: CDR1 LNHDA, CDR2 SQIVND (reference sequence). CDR3 length equals 15 residues. Trimming removed 4 bases from V and 0 bases from J; junction bases left unmatched: 5.

This TCR was sampled from a person between 18 and 65 years old who received the Ad26.COV2.S COVID-19 vaccine or a placebo. Material: peripheral blood, obtained in a trial of Ad26.COV2.S vaccine versus placebo. The genes are TRBV19 and TRBJ2-7, with 8 bases that match TRBD1. In DNA, the CDR3 is TGTGCCAGTAGTAGGGACAGGATGAGCTCCTACGAGCAGTACTTC. Its protein product is CASSRDRMSSYEQYF.